This TCR beta chain was identified in a study of T cells in Graves' hyperthyroidism and ophthalmopathy. This clonotype was recorded a few times. Uncontrolled infection, other autoimmune disease, pregnancy or lactation disqualified patients from enrolment. The V gene lost 1 base and the J gene lost 7 bases, with 11 bases spanning the gap. Germline lookup yields CDR1 SGHAT and CDR2 FQNNGV. The length of the CDR3 is 14 residues. Researchers amplified the TCR beta CDR3 regions from RNA transcripts. The HTBI primer set was used in a first-round RT-PCR of the TCR CDR3. TCRdb re-derived calls from the multiplex PCR reads in MiXCR, one entry per CDR3 protein. The table lists approximately 360,000 distinct CDR3 sequences, just under 25% of them singletons.

This TCR derives from a man aged 45-65 years with Graves' hyperthyroidism. The V call is TRBV11-2, the J call TRBJ2-1, with D possibly TRBD1 on 6 matching bases. Sample: blood. CDR3 in DNA: TGTGCCAGCAGCTTAGTTACAGGGCGGAATGAGCAGTTCTTC. This encodes CASSLVTGRNEQFF.